Sequencing of this T cell receptor beta chain was carried out in a study of blood T cell repertoires in COVID-19. On the study more broadly: Sites in the United States, Italy and Spain provided acute and convalescent COVID-19 samples. T cells, B-cell-depleted T cells, or PBMCs provided the cDNA or gDNA that served as material.

Original processing methods: For nucleated cells, counts were estimated from reference gene primer amplification. Generated by immunoSEQ multiplex PCR, the TCRdb table keeps only in-frame clones and is missing some. The DNA gave D and trimming, while V, J and clone size come from that table. The profile covers under 300,000 clones, with about four fifths appearing a single time and about 2% taken by the ten largest. This TCR was recovered from a man aged 25 to 45 who had recovered from COVID-19. Material for sequencing was peripheral blood.

This CDR3 is CASSTLSANTGELFF. CDR3 nucleotides: TGTGCCAGCAGCACCTTGAGCGCGAACACCGGGGAGCTGTTTTTT. V usage is TRBV28 and J usage is TRBJ2-2; D not certain. The germline gives CDR1 MDHEN, CDR2 SYDVKM. The CDR3 runs 15 residues. V lost 6 bases to trimming and J lost 0 bases, with 11 bases between them.